This TCR beta chain was sequenced during a study of cytomegalovirus exposure and HLA in healthy donors. The CDR3 consists of 15 residues. Germline V gene data show CDR1 as ENHRY and CDR2 as SYGVKD. Deletions cut 3 bases from V and 0 bases from J, with 12 bases between. 13 Jbeta primers and 60 Vbeta primers were used for the PCR. The data were produced by immunoSEQ multiplex PCR, yet TCRdb's version contains in-frame clones alone and is incomplete. The repertoire holds some 150,000 clones, with about four fifths as singletons. The chain uses TRBV10-3 and TRBJ2-7; D uncertain. The receptor was derived from a woman in her 50s in good health and CMV-seronegative. The sample taken for sequencing was PBMCs. CDR3 nucleotides: TGTGCCATCAGTGACAGAGCGAAGGACTCCTACGAGCAGTACTTC. Protein sequence: CAISDRAKDSYEQYF.